This TCR beta chain emerged from a study of T cell changes during pregnancy in multiple sclerosis (dated by TCRdb to the late 2010s). Study-wide context: The study examined how the T cell repertoire changed over the course of pregnancy in women with multiple sclerosis.

In the germline V gene (reference sequence), CDR1 corresponds to LNHDA and CDR2 to SQIVND. V lost 5 bases and J lost 3 bases, and the count of bases not matched to a germline gene is 3. There are 15 amino acids in the CDR3, from cysteine to phenylalanine inclusive. The kept DNA is CDR3 alone, 45 bases in frame from the first base. Of note for this clone: The antigen it recognizes is unknown. No qualities accompany the bases; no much larger clone lies one base away.

Libraries were made using the immunoSEQ multiplex PCR assay. TCRdb retrieved this table from immuneACCESS and kept in-frame rearrangements only. Not all clones are present; in checked studies, unresolved V genes account for under half, and no reason is known for the remainder. Present in this sample are around 95,000 clones, approximately 90% of which were seen just once. The ten top clones hold about 2% of the sample. This clonotype was sampled from a female donor in good health, enrolled as a control in a pregnancy study. Recombination connected TRBV19 to TRBJ2-1, with 11 bases aligning to TRBD1. The sample in question was peripheral blood, obtained after pregnancy. The CDR3 is CASSLGQGGYNEQFF. In nucleotide form, the sequence is TGTGCCAGTAGTTTGGGACAGGGGGGCTACAATGAGCAGTTCTTC.